This T cell receptor beta chain was captured in a study of monozygotic twins with inflammatory bowel disease. Study-wide findings and caveats: Support was absent for any single strong signal or clonotype linked to IBD. IBD patients exhibited fewer clonotypes shared with other individuals than healthy twins, particularly with disease activity.

Comment on this clonotype: Its specificity is unknown.

Eight cDNA synthesis reactions were run for every sample. During cDNA synthesis, UMIs that each contained a 6-nucleotide sample barcode were added by means of template switching. TCRdb re-called the 5' RACE reads; every CDR3 protein appears as one record, without DNA. This table holds 150,000 to 200,000 distinct CDR3 sequences. The CDR3 is 13 residues long. Germline values: CDR1 SGHRS, CDR2 YFSETQ. The clonotype comes from a human donor with ulcerative colitis or Crohn's disease, or a healthy co-twin of an affected twin (not recorded which). Sequencing was carried out using blood. The chain uses TRBV5-1 and TRBJ1-2; TCRdb gives TRBD1 as the D gene, but with no DNA this cannot be confirmed. CDR3: CASSLEGNYGYTF.